Reported below is one TCR beta chain. The data derive from a study of Ad26.COV2.S vaccination and SARS-CoV-2 variants. The treatment: some 20 received Ad26.COV2.S at low or high dose, single or two shots; five or six received placebo; per-sample allocation not given. Sampling was done on day 63 after the first vaccine or placebo injection. The shot given was an Ad26 vector that makes Wuhan-strain SARS-CoV-2 spike. The table came from immunoSEQ multiplex PCR; TCRdb's copy has only in-frame clones and leaves some out. The sample carries 330,000 or so clones, almost 90% recorded once. Germline CDR1 and CDR2: SGHDT and YYEEEE. The CDR3 length is 15 residues. V gave up 1 base and J gave up 5 bases, with 15 bases separating them.

The sample in question was peripheral blood, obtained in a trial of Ad26.COV2.S vaccine versus placebo. The chain carries TRBV5-6 and TRBJ2-5; D uncertain. The sequence was collected from a person aged 18-65 years who received the Ad26.COV2.S COVID-19 vaccine or a placebo. For the CDR3, the DNA is TGTGCCAGCAGCTTGCGGTGGAGTTCCGGGGAGACCCAGTACTTC. It translates to CASSLRWSSGETQYF.